This T cell receptor beta chain was captured by sequencing in a study of blood T cell repertoires in COVID-19. At the level of the study: The samples span acute and convalescent COVID-19 from the United States, Italy and Spain. Sources were T cells, B-cell-depleted T cells, or PBMCs; the material itself was cDNA or gDNA.

Authors' data handling: Reference gene primers were amplified, and this amplification served to estimate nucleated cell counts. The table came from immunoSEQ multiplex PCR; TCRdb's copy has only in-frame clones and leaves some out. The DNA gave D and trimming, while V, J and clone size come from that table. In the table there are some 26,000 clones, 81% of which are singletons. The sequenced sample was peripheral blood. This TCR was sampled from a man between 45 and 60 years old with active or convalescent COVID-19.

In DNA form, the CDR3 reads TGTGCCTGGAGTCCGCTCGGGGGGGGCTACCAAGAGACCCAGTACTTC. Its protein is CAWSPLGGGYQETQYF. The rearrangement uses TRBV30 and TRBJ2-5, with 8 bases lining up with TRBD2. There are 16 residues in the CDR3. The germline V gene encodes CDR1 GTSNPN and CDR2 SVGIG (reference sequence). V gave up 2 bases and J gave up 0 bases; unmatched junction bases: 8.